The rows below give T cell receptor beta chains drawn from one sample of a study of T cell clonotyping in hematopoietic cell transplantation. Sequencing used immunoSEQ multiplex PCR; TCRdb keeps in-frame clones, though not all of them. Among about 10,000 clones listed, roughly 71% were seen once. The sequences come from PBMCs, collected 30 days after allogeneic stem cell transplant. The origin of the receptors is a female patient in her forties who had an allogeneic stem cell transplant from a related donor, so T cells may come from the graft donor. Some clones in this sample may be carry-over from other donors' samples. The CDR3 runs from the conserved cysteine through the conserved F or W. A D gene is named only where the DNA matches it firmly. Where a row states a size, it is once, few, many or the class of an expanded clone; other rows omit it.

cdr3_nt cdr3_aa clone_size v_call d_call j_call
TGTGCCAGCAGCTCCGGACTAGCGGGAGGACAAGAGACCCAGTACTTC CASSSGLAGGQETQYF . TRBV27 TRBD2 TRBJ2-5
TGCGCCAGCAGCGCCCTAGCGGAGACAGATACGCAGTATTTT CASSALAETDTQYF . TRBV10-1 TRBD2 TRBJ2-3
TGTGCCAGCAGCTCAGCGGGAGGCGAGGAAGAGACCCAGTACTTC CASSSAGGEEETQYF . TRBV7-2 TRBD2 TRBJ2-5
TGTGCCAGTAGTAGGGACTTTCAAGAGACCCAGTACTTC CASSRDFQETQYF . TRBV19 . TRBJ2-5
TGTGCCAGCAGTGAAGGACAGTTTCAGCCCCAGCATTTT CASSEGQFQPQHF once TRBV2 . TRBJ1-5
TGTGCCAGCTCACCGCTAGGGGGGCAGCCCCAGCATTTT CASSPLGGQPQHF . TRBV18 . TRBJ1-5
TGTGCCAGCAGCTCCCCGGGACAGGGCTATGAGCAGTACTTC CASSSPGQGYEQYF . TRBV5-6 TRBD1 TRBJ2-7
TGTGCCAGCAGCGCTTCAAATGAGCAGTTCTTC CASSASNEQFF . TRBV7-9 . TRBJ2-1
TGCGCCAGCAGCAGGGGACAGGGTTACACTGAAGCTTTCTTT CASSRGQGYTEAFF . TRBV5-1 TRBD1 TRBJ1-1
TGTGCCAGCAGTGCGGCAGAGACCTACGAGCAGTACTTC CASSAAETYEQYF . TRBV6-4 . TRBJ2-7
TGTGCCAGCAGTTTTACAGGCGGCTATGGCTACACCTTC CASSFTGGYGYTF once TRBV6-5 . TRBJ1-2
TGTGCCAGCAGCTTACGATCGGTGTCCTACAATGAGCAGTTCTTC CASSLRSVSYNEQFF . TRBV7-2 . TRBJ2-1
TGTGCCAGCAGCCTTCGGGACAGGGGGCTCGAGCAGTACTTC CASSLRDRGLEQYF . TRBV14 TRBD1 TRBJ2-7
TGTGCCAGCAGCTCGCTGAGCGGGAGCGCCGAGCAGTTCTTC CASSSLSGSAEQFF . TRBV7-7 TRBD2 TRBJ2-1
TGTGCCAGTAGTATGTTTAACACTGAAGCTTTCTTT CASSMFNTEAFF few TRBV19 . TRBJ1-1
TGTGCCAGCAGCTTACAGCTTGGCATCGGCCTTTCCCCCTACAATGAGCAGTTCTTC CASSLQLGIGLSPYNEQFF . TRBV7-6 . TRBJ2-1
TGTGCCAGTAGTATAGATTGGACAGGGTTTCTGGAAGGGCAGTACTTC CASSIDWTGFLEGQYF . TRBV19 TRBD1 TRBJ2-7
TGTGCCAGCTCACCTGGAACCGGGGAGCTGTTTTTT CASSPGTGELFF . TRBV18 . TRBJ2-2
TGTGCCAGCAGCTTAGCTAACAGGGCTCTAGATGGCTACACCTTC CASSLANRALDGYTF medium-sized TRBV7-9 . TRBJ1-2
TGTGCCAGCAGCCCAGGGGTGCTAGCGGGAGTTGATACGCAGTATTTT CASSPGVLAGVDTQYF few TRBV9 TRBD2 TRBJ2-3
TGTGCCAGCAGGGTAGCGGGAGGGACCAGTGAGCAGTTCTTC CASRVAGGTSEQFF . TRBV27 TRBD2 TRBJ2-1
TGTGCCAGCAGCTTGGTGAAGGGCTATTGGACTGAAGCTTTCTTT CASSLVKGYWTEAFF few TRBV5-5 . TRBJ1-1
TGTGCCAGCAGCCTCAGAGGGACAGGGGAACGGGAAAAACTGTTTTTT CASSLRGTGEREKLFF . TRBV11-3 TRBD1 TRBJ1-4
TGTGCCAGCTCACCACCCGGGACGGTCACCGGGGAGCTGTTTTTT CASSPPGTVTGELFF . TRBV18 . TRBJ2-2
TGTGCCAGCAGCTTAGGGGAAGCCTCTGGAAACACCATATATTTT CASSLGEASGNTIYF few TRBV11-2 . TRBJ1-3
TGCGCCGCGAGCCGGGACGGAAGGAACACTGAAGCTTTCTTT CAASRDGRNTEAFF . TRBV4-1 . TRBJ1-1
TGTGCCAGCAGCCCTGGGGGGAGAGCGGACGAGCAGTACTTC CASSPGGRADEQYF . TRBV9 . TRBJ2-7
TGTGCCAGCTCACCAAACAGCCTAATCTCCTACAATGAGCAGTTCTTC CASSPNSLISYNEQFF . TRBV18 . TRBJ2-1
TGTGCCAGCAGCCAACTTTTCCAGGGGGCGAAGGTCGAAACCTACGAGCAGTACTTC CASSQLFQGAKVETYEQYF . TRBV14 TRBD1 TRBJ2-7
TGTGCCAGCAGCCAAGGGGCTAGCGGGGCCCCCGCCCAGTACTTC CASSQGASGAPAQYF . TRBV4-2 TRBD2 TRBJ2-5
TGTGCCAGTAGGATACCGGGACAGGGGAACTATGGCTACACCTTC CASRIPGQGNYGYTF . TRBV19 TRBD1 TRBJ1-2
TGTGCCAGCACCCCTGAGGGGATCACCGGGGAGCTGTTTTTT CASTPEGITGELFF few TRBV7-7 . TRBJ2-2
TGTGCCAGCTCACTGACCCTTCAAGCGGGAGGGCCCTCTGGAGAGCAGTACTTC CASSLTLQAGGPSGEQYF . TRBV18 TRBD2 TRBJ2-7
TGTGCCAGCAGCTTAAGCGGGACCGCAGATACGCAGTATTTT CASSLSGTADTQYF . TRBV11-2 TRBD2 TRBJ2-3
TGTGCCAGCAGGAGGGACAGGGCGAATTCACCCCTCCACTTT CASRRDRANSPLHF . TRBV27 TRBD1 TRBJ1-6
TGTGCCAGCAGCTTAGGGGAAGTCAGCGGGGAGCTGTTTTTT CASSLGEVSGELFF . TRBV5-6 . TRBJ2-2
TGTGCCAGCAGCTTAGCCAGAGGGGGTTCCGAGCAGTACTTC CASSLARGGSEQYF . TRBV7-6 . TRBJ2-7
TGTGCCAGCAGTGACCAGAGACCCCAAGAGACCCAGTACTTC CASSDQRPQETQYF . TRBV25-1 . TRBJ2-5
TGTGCCACCAGCAGAGATATTCAGGGGTCTGAGCAGTTCTTC CATSRDIQGSEQFF . TRBV15 . TRBJ2-1
TGTGCCAGCAGCCAAGGACAGGGGGCTTCTGAAGCTTTCTTT CASSQGQGASEAFF . TRBV11-2 TRBD1 TRBJ1-1
TGTGCCAGCAGCTTCAACATTTTGGGAGACAATGAGCAGTTCTTC CASSFNILGDNEQFF . TRBV13 . TRBJ2-1
TGTGCCAGCAGCCTCAGTCGCACAGATACGCAGTATTTT CASSLSRTDTQYF few TRBV9 . TRBJ2-3
TGTGCCAGCAGCGCAACAGGGACTCGAACGGTTGACACCATATATTTT CASSATGTRTVDTIYF . TRBV7-9 . TRBJ1-3
TGTGCCAGCAGTCGTGACAGGGGATTCGGCTACACCTTC CASSRDRGFGYTF few TRBV7-9 TRBD1 TRBJ1-2
TGTGCCAGCAGCTTAGACCGCGGGCGGGATTGGACCGGGGAGCTGTTTTTT CASSLDRGRDWTGELFF . TRBV7-2 . TRBJ2-2